These 14 T cell receptor beta chains share one sample of origin, sequenced in a study of T cell responses to AZD1222 COVID-19 vaccine. Generated by immunoSEQ multiplex PCR, the TCRdb table keeps only in-frame clones and is missing some. Seen here are 77,000 or so clones, approximately 88% observed once, and the top ten hold less than 20%. The sequencing used peripheral blood, collected on day 0 of AZD1222 vaccination. Receptors originate from an adult in good health.

The V call is TRBV11-3, the J call TRBJ2-7; no clear D. The CDR3 totals 13 residues. Trimming took off 2 bases at V and 0 bases at J, with 5 bases between the two ends. Germline CDR1 reads SGHNT; CDR2 reads YENEEA. The chain's CDR3 is CASSLTSSYEQYF. CDR3 DNA: TGTGCCAGCAGCTTAACGAGCTCCTACGAGCAGTACTTC. The variable domain in full, with the rest retrieved from reference TRBV11-3 and TRBJ2-7, is EAGVVQSPRYKIIEKKQPVAFWCNPISGHNTLYWYLQNLGQGPELLIRYENEEAVDDSQLPKDRFSAERLKGVDSTLKIQPAELGDSAVYLCASSLTSSYEQYFGPGTRLTVT.

CDR3 sequence (DNA): TGTGCCAGCAGCCCTCGGACTAGCGGGTCCTACAATGAGCAGTTCTTC. It is translated as CASSPRTSGSYNEQFF. This rearrangement joins TRBV7-2 to TRBJ2-1; 11 nucleotides agree with TRBD2. CDR3 size: 16 residues. Per the germline V gene, CDR1 is SGHTA and CDR2 is FQGNSA. V lost 5 bases to trimming and J lost 1 base; unmatched junction nucleotides: 4.

As DNA, the CDR3 is TGTGCCAGCAGTTTTAACCACTACGAGCAGTACTTC. The encoded protein is CASSFNHYEQYF. The chain couples TRBV12-3 or TRBV12-4 to TRBJ2-7; D uncertain. CDR3 length: 12 amino acids. Trimming stripped 3 bases from V and 3 bases from J, with 6 bases between.

The chain employs TRBV3-1 (or the pseudogene TRBV3-2) and TRBJ1-1; the D gene is possibly TRBD1 (6 bases). This CDR3 is 14 amino acids long. Per germline, CDR1 LGHDT and CDR2 YNNKEL (reference sequence). V lost 2 bases to trimming and J lost 4 bases, with 11 bases between them. In nucleotides, the CDR3 is TGTGCCAGCAGCCAACGGACAGAGGCCACTGAAGCTTTCTTT. Residues: CASSQRTEATEAFF.

The V call is TRBV14, the J call TRBJ2-7; D remains ambiguous. This CDR3 has 14 amino acids. Per germline, CDR1 SGHDN and CDR2 FVKESK. Trimming left V 1 base short and J 6 bases short, with 13 bases between. CDR3: CASSQGFGHGEQYF. The CDR3 DNA is TGTGCCAGCAGCCAAGGTTTCGGGCACGGCGAGCAGTACTTC.

In this sample, this clone turned up a few times. This chain joins TRBV7-8 and TRBJ1-2, with no clear D. This CDR3 contains 14 residues. V was shortened by 0 bases and J by 5 bases, with 10 bases between the two germline ends. CDR1 and CDR2 from the germline V gene are SGHVS and FQNEAQ. For the CDR3, the DNA is TGTGCCAGCAGCTTAGCGAAGGCAGGTTATGGCTACACCTTC. Translating gives CASSLAKAGYGYTF.

This clone has a handful of counts. The CDR3 DNA follows: TGTGCCAGCAGTCTCCAGTCGGCGGGAGGTGCGAACACCGGGGAGCTGTTTTTT. Its translation: CASSLQSAGGANTGELFF. This sequence joins TRBV6-6 and TRBJ2-2; 8 bases match TRBD2. V was pared by 5 bases and J by 0 bases, with 11 bases of the junction left unmatched. The CDR3 has 18 amino acids. Germline lookup yields CDR1 MNHNY and CDR2 SVGAGI (reference sequence).

The chain carries TRBV7-9 and TRBJ1-5; the D is unclear. The CDR3 runs to 13 residues. CDR1 SEHNR and CDR2 FQNEAQ come from the germline V gene (reference sequence). V was clipped by 3 bases and J by 3 bases, with 6 bases between them. CDR3 bases: TGTGCCAGCAGCTTTTCCAACAATCAGCCCCAGCATTTT. Translated, it gives CASSFSNNQPQHF.

The chain couples TRBV19 to TRBJ1-5, with D tentatively TRBD1 (5 bases). CDR1 and CDR2 (germline): LNHDA, SQIVND (reference sequence). V was clipped by 5 bases and J by 9 bases, with 20 bases between them. This CDR3 comprises 15 residues. The CDR3 sequence is CASSPGTVPIGPQHF. CDR3 DNA sequence: TGTGCCAGTAGTCCGGGGACCGTCCCCATAGGGCCCCAGCATTTT.

The chain uses TRBV10-3 and TRBJ2-1; a possible D gene is TRBD1 (5 bases). V lost 4 bases and J 5 bases, leaving 12 bases between the germline ends. The CDR3 consists of 14 residues. Germline-derived CDR1 and CDR2 are ENHRY and SYGVKD. The CDR3 DNA reads as TGTGCCATCAGTGGGCAGGGTAGCCACAATGAGCAGTTCTTC. Protein: CAISGQGSHNEQFF.

The rearrangement joins TRBV7-9 to TRBJ2-2; D is undetermined. The CDR3 is 14 amino acids. In germline, CDR1 is SEHNR, CDR2 FQNEAQ (reference sequence). Trimming stripped 3 bases from V and 1 base from J, with 6 bases between. The CDR3 loop is CASSLDWNTGELFF. CDR3 DNA sequence: TGTGCCAGCAGCTTGGATTGGAACACCGGGGAGCTGTTTTTT.

This chain links TRBV30 with TRBJ1-2, with 7 positions matching TRBD1. Germline CDR1 and CDR2: GTSNPN and SVGIG (reference sequence). Trimming took 1 base from V and 5 from J; bases not matched to a gene: 4. The CDR3 loop spans 13 amino acids. The CDR3 DNA reads as TGTGCCTGGAGTGATGACAGGGTTTATGGCTACACCTTC. This codes for CAWSDDRVYGYTF.

This chain links TRBV27 with TRBJ2-3; TRBD2 is a possible D gene (6 bases). V was cut by 2 bases and J by 4 bases, with 10 bases left in between. The CDR3 runs 14 residues. In germline, CDR1 is MNHEY, CDR2 SMNVEV (reference sequence). This chain's CDR3 is CASSLGPSADTQYF. The CDR3 DNA is TGTGCCAGCAGTTTAGGCCCTAGCGCAGATACGCAGTATTTT.

The sample holds one count of this clone. CDR3 region: CRQRTLNNSPLHF. CDR3 sequence (DNA): TGCAGGCAACGGACGTTAAATAATTCACCCCTCCACTTT. The V and J genes are TRBV29-1 and TRBJ1-6; D is undetermined. The CDR3 is made up of 13 amino acids. Germline lookup yields CDR1 SQVTM and CDR2 ANQGSEA.